The present entry profiles one TCR beta chain with its context. Which antigen it targets is not known. Base qualities are not provided; no much larger clone lies one nucleotide away. The data were taken from a study of blood T cell repertoires in COVID-19 (dated by TCRdb to the early 2020s). Turning to the overall study: Samples covering the acute and convalescent phases of COVID-19 were provided by collaborators in the United States, Italy and Spain. Where HLA class I and class II types were available, the types were taken from metadata supplied by the sample provider, not from assay-based typing. The prospective study material was composed of cDNA or gDNA derived from T cells, B-cell-depleted T cells, or PBMCs. The repertoires were released in a freely available public database meant as a resource for research on the immune response to SARS-CoV-2. A de-identified subject ID, COVID-19 status, age in years and sex were almost always included in the sample metadata. The dataset comprised deeply sampled blood TCRbeta repertoires from subjects exposed to, actively infected with, or recovered from COVID-19. The samples were drawn from two sources: the first 160 participants of the ongoing ImmuneRACE study, and some 1,300 subjects contributed by 6 global collaborators.

The CDR3 runs 15 residues from the cysteine to the phenylalanine. The DNA shown is the 45-base CDR3, in frame from base 1. Relative to germline, V is missing 1 base and J is missing 6 bases, with 4 bases of the junction outside any gene match. Whole blood was collected in K2EDTA tubes by collaborating institutions according to the institutions' own protocols. For TCRbeta analysis, collaborators shipped samples in one of three forms: frozen whole blood, isolated PBMCs, or DNA extracted from either of those sample types. TCRbeta CDR3 regions were amplified from genomic DNA using the immunoSEQ Assay, a bias-controlled multiplex PCR. Per the source publication's procedure: Nucleated cell counts per sample were estimated from amplification of reference gene primers within the assay. Sequence reads were collapsed and filtered to measure the absolute abundance of every unique TCRbeta CDR3 rearrangement. For each sample, productive Simpson clonality was calculated as the square root of Simpson's diversity index across productive rearrangements. Sourced from immuneACCESS, this table was stored by TCRdb with only in-frame sequences that have V and J called. A share of the clones is absent; for the studies checked, an unresolved V gene accounts for under half, and the remainder has no known explanation. Clone size and the V and J calls come from that table; the DNA yielded D and trimming. Here the sample has 250,000 to 300,000 clones; more than 85% occur a single time. Of the sample, around 3.6% is held by the ten largest clones.

Results and caveats for the whole study, not just this receptor: The quantity of clinical and demographic metadata differed by source and by participant and was supplied without curation.

Material: peripheral blood. The chain is made from TRBV23-1 and TRBJ2-4; TRBD1 aligns with 9 central bases. TRBV23-1 is an open reading frame whose function is uncertain. The sequence was collected from a man aged 18 to 30 with active or convalescent COVID-19. Read as DNA, the sequence is TGCGCCAGCAGTCAATGGCCGGGACAGGGAAACATTCAGTACTTC. Translated, it gives CASSQWPGQGNIQYF.